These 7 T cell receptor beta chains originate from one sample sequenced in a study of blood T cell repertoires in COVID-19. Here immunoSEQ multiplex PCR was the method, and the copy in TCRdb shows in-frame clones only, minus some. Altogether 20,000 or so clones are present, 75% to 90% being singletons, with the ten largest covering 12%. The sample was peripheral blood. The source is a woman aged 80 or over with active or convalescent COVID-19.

CDR3 DNA sequence: TGTGCCAGCAGTTACCGGACAGGGCAAGGAAACACCATATATTTT. It specifies CASSYRTGQGNTIYF. V and J are TRBV6-2 or TRBV6-3 and TRBJ1-3, with 8 positions matching TRBD1. CDR1 is MNHEY, CDR2 SVGEGT, per germline. V lost 2 bases to trimming and J lost 4 bases; unmatched junction nucleotides: 4. This CDR3 comprises 15 residues.

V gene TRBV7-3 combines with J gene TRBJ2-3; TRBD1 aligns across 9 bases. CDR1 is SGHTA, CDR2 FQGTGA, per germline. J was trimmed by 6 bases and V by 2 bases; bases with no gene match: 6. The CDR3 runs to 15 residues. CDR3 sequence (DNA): TGTGCCAGCAGCTTAGACAGGGGGGGATATGATACGCAGTATTTT. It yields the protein CASSLDRGGYDTQYF.

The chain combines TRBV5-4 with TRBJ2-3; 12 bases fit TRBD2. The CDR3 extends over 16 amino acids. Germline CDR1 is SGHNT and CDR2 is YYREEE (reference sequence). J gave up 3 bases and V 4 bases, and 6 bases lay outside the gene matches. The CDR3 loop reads CASSTGLAGRTDTQYF. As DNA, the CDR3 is TGTGCCAGCAGCACAGGACTAGCGGGGAGGACAGATACGCAGTATTTT.

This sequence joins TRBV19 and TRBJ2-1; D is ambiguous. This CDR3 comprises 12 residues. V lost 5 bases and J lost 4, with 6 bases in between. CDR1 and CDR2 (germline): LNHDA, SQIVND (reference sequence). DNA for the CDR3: TGTGCCAGTAGTCCAGTTTACAATGAGCAGTTCTTC. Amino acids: CASSPVYNEQFF.

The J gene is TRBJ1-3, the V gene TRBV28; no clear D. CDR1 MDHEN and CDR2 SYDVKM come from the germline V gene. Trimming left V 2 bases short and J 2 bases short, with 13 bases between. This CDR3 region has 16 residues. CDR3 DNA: TGTGCCAGCAGTTTAATAACGAGAGAGGCTGGAAACACCATATATTTT. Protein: CASSLITREAGNTIYF.

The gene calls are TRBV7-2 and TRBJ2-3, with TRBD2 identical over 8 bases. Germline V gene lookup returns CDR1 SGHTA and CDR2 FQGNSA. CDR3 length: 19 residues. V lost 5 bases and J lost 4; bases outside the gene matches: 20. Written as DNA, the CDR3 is TGTGCCAGCAGCGCCAGCGGGGGCGGGGGGTTAGGATGGGCAGATACGCAGTATTTT. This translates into CASSASGGGGLGWADTQYF.

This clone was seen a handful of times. The CDR3 region is CASSKALEGPNTGELFF. CDR3 nucleotides: TGTGCCAGCAGCAAAGCGCTGGAGGGACCGAACACCGGGGAGCTGTTTTTT. The rearrangement joins TRBV21-1 to TRBJ2-2; TRBD2, the table's D call, lacks a check against the DNA. TRBV21-1 is assigned pseudogene status. This CDR3 contains 17 residues.